Listed here is a single T cell receptor beta chain. Antigen: not known. The data were produced by immunoSEQ multiplex PCR, yet TCRdb's version contains in-frame clones alone and is incomplete. The data contain some 95,000 clones, approximately 90% of them singletons. The sample originates from a study of T cell responses to AZD1222 COVID-19 vaccine. Study findings and constraints: The sample set comprised mostly white British donors with more females, and clonal diversity was possibly underestimated.

Germline CDR1 is MDHEN and CDR2 is SYDVKM. This CDR3 has 12 amino acids. Trimming took 11 bases from V and 0 from J, leaving 11 bases between them. The J gene is TRBJ2-7, the V gene TRBV28; D remains unclear. Material: peripheral blood, obtained 28 days after the second AZD1222 dose. The clonotype comes from an adult who received the AZD1222 COVID-19 vaccine. The CDR3 region is CAYAPSSYEQYF. The CDR3 nucleotides read TGTGCCTACGCTCCTTCCTCCTACGAGCAGTACTTC.